This T cell receptor (beta chain) came from a study of CD8+ T cells in alopecia areata. Trimming removed 11 bases from V and 3 bases from J, with 8 bases in between. Germline V gives CDR1 MDHEN, CDR2 SYDVKM. This CDR3 is 12 amino acids long. General study findings and limits: Scalp samples also yield sequences of resident alphabeta T cells from normal skin. Relative to normal scalp, lesional scalp, especially alopecia totalis/universalis, showed higher clonality. Patients showed less clear TCR sequence sharing than mice, possibly partly because of HLA diversity.

Reverse transcribed after extraction, RNA yielded cDNA as the sequencing template. Produced via immunoSEQ multiplex PCR; TCRdb's table is partial and in-frame only. In the table there are about 110,000 clones, around 55% of which are singletons. About this clone itself: Its antigen remains unidentified.

The sequence came from a human donor in good health. The chain recombines TRBV28 with TRBJ1-6; no firm D call. What was sequenced was CD8+ T cells sorted from blood. CDR3 nucleotides: TGTGCCCTCAGTGGCTATAATTCACCCCTCCACTTT. Its protein is CALSGYNSPLHF.